This is a list of T cell receptor beta chains from one sample in a study of blood T cell repertoires in COVID-19. Clones were sequenced by immunoSEQ multiplex PCR, and TCRdb holds only the in-frame ones, with some missing. The repertoire holds tens of thousands of clones, with roughly 79% as singletons. The source material was peripheral blood. These receptors all come from an older woman with acute or convalescent COVID-19. Both conserved end residues are trimmed from each CDR3. The D gene is left open where the match is weak.

cdr3_aa,d_call,v_call
ASSLVPGEGGDTQY,-,TRBV7-2
ATSDSRTRVDEQF,TRBD2,TRBV24-1
ASSAGRAPSGYGYT,-,TRBV28
ASSFQGYEQY,-,TRBV28
ASSDSSGNTIY,-,TRBV6-6
ASSQDSWRGRATNTGELF,-,TRBV3-1/TRBV3-2
ASSPRGELDSPLH,-,TRBV18
ASSSGSSDQWTQKGYT,-,TRBV19
ASSWTGVLGNEQF,TRBD1,TRBV7-9
ASSLRTGTSGANVLT,TRBD1,TRBV9
ASSPMAVSNQPQH,-,TRBV18
ASSFTGGFNYGYT,TRBD1,TRBV11-2
ASSYLGTGDSEQF,TRBD1,TRBV27
ARLVRDRGRGEKLF,TRBD1,TRBV14
ASSFFAGGGSTDTQY,TRBD2,TRBV27
ASSLGTSGKYDTQY,TRBD2,TRBV5-5
ASKDYRVADTQY,-,TRBV27
ASSLVTGGNAEAF,TRBD1,TRBV7-8
ASSSGQGYEQY,TRBD1,TRBV27
ASSPVTSGRGTQY,TRBD2,TRBV27
ASSPGLPDTQY,-,TRBV6-6
ASRRQGWGETQY,TRBD1,TRBV19
ASSSGAKGLRYEQY,-,TRBV5-4
ASSLTQSTDTQY,-,TRBV7-3
ASSQPRASGRAGANVLT,TRBD2,TRBV4-1
ASSFGQLNTEAF,-,TRBV5-5
ASSFGDRAGETQY,TRBD1,TRBV5-4
ASSLSASGGYEQY,TRBD2,TRBV27
ASSAGTGSNEKLF,TRBD1,TRBV10-2
ASTHEGRSTDTQY,-,TRBV13